Below are 27 T cell receptor beta chains sequenced from a single sample in a study of T cell responses to AZD1222 COVID-19 vaccine (dated by TCRdb to the early 2020s). Receptor libraries were prepared by the immunoSEQ multiplex PCR assay. In its TCRdb copy, this immuneACCESS table keeps in-frame sequences only and misses some clones. Where compared with another copy, unresolved V genes explain less than half of these, and the others have no known cause. The sample has over 120,000 clones on record, 89% of them singletons. Around 1.5% of the sample rests with the top ten. The time point label for this specimen denotes: about 28 days (+/-7) after the second vaccine dose. This specimen was peripheral blood, taken 28 days after the second AZD1222 dose. The receptors originated from an adult who received the AZD1222 COVID-19 vaccine.

The rearrangement links TRBV5-4 to TRBJ2-7, with 7 bases fitting TRBD2. There are 15 residues in the CDR3. V shed 3 bases and J 0 bases; nucleotides not matched to a gene: 6. Germline values: CDR1 SGHNT, CDR2 YYREEE (reference sequence). Here the CDR3 reads CASSSFRDYSYEQYF. The CDR3 DNA reads TGTGCCAGCAGCTCTTTCCGGGACTACTCCTACGAGCAGTACTTC.

The rearrangement uses TRBV5-1 and TRBJ2-2; 7 nucleotides align to TRBD2. This CDR3 has 15 amino acids. CDR1 is SGHRS, CDR2 YFSETQ, per germline. V was clipped by 7 bases and J by 5 bases; unmatched bases: 11. Written as DNA, the CDR3 is TGCGCCAGCTGTTCTAGCGGCCTGGGTACCGGGGAGCTGTTTTTT. Translated: CASCSSGLGTGELFF. Using reference TRBV5-1 and TRBJ2-2 for the parts outside the CDR3, the full variable domain is KAGVTQTPRYLIKTRGQQVTLSCSPISGHRSVSWYQQTPGQGLQFLFEYFSETQRNKGNFPGRFSGRQFSNSRSEMNVSTLELGDSALYLCASCSSGLGTGELFFGEGSRLTVL.

V is TRBV7-2 and J is TRBJ1-1; D gene uncertain. CDR3 length: 16 residues. Germline CDR1 and CDR2: SGHTA and FQGNSA. Between the trimmed V and J ends, which lost 4 bases and 0 bases, there was a span of 15 bases. Written as DNA, the CDR3 is TGTGCCAGCAGCTCATCGAAGGCTCTCATGAACACTGAAGCTTTCTTT. This encodes CASSSSKALMNTEAFF. Full variable domain (outside the CDR3, taken from reference TRBV7-2 and TRBJ1-1): GAGVSQSPSNKVTEKGKDVELRCDPISGHTALYWYRQSLGQGLEFLIYFQGNSAPDKSGLPSDRFSAERTGGSVSTLTIQRTQQEDSAVYLCASSSSKALMNTEAFFGQGTRLTVV.

This chain uses TRBV4-2 with TRBJ1-5; D may be TRBD1 (5 bases). The CDR3 totals 17 residues. V was cut by 0 bases and J by 3 bases, with 15 bases left in between. Germline V gene data show CDR1 as LGHNA and CDR2 as YNFKEQ. The CDR3 DNA reads as TGTGCCAGCAGCCAAGAAATTCCCCGGGGGGACAATCAGCCCCAGCATTTT. Its translation is CASSQEIPRGDNQPQHF.

The chain combines TRBV6-6 with TRBJ1-5, with D possibly TRBD1 on 5 matching bases. V dropped 4 bases and J dropped 7 bases, with 14 bases sitting between them. The CDR3 length is 14 residues. CDR1 is MNHNY, CDR2 SVGAGI, per germline (reference sequence). As DNA, the CDR3 is TGTGCCAGCAGTTTAGGGGTGAACGGACAGCCCCAGCATTTT. Amino acids: CASSLGVNGQPQHF.

Written as DNA, the CDR3 is TGTGCCAGTAGACAGGGAACAGGAGCAGGTTCACCCCTCCACTTT. Its protein product is CASRQGTGAGSPLHF. The chain links TRBV19 to TRBJ1-6; D is perhaps TRBD1 (6 bases). In germline, CDR1 is LNHDA, CDR2 SQIVND (reference sequence). This CDR3 contains 15 residues. The V end lost 6 bases, the J end lost 9 bases, and 18 bases lay between the germline ends.

V gene TRBV4-1 combines with J gene TRBJ1-5; 9 bases map to TRBD1. The CDR3 is made up of 15 amino acids. Germline loops: CDR1 MGHRA, CDR2 YSYEKL. J gave up 2 bases and V 4 bases, and 3 bases lay outside the gene matches. The CDR3 sequence is CASSLGQGGNQPQHF. CDR3 in DNA: TGCGCCAGCAGCCTGGGACAGGGAGGCAATCAGCCCCAGCATTTT.

The V call is TRBV5-4, the J call TRBJ2-5, with 16 bases aligning to TRBD2. Germline CDR1 is SGHNT and CDR2 is YYREEE (reference sequence). CDR3 size: 16 residues. V gave up 4 bases and J gave up 2 bases; unmatched junction bases: 2. For the CDR3, the DNA is TGTGCCAGCAGCCCGGGACTAGCGGGAGGGCAAGAGACCCAGTACTTC. Protein sequence: CASSPGLAGGQETQYF.

The V call is TRBV4-1, the J call TRBJ1-6; no clear D gene. Trimming took off 10 bases at V and 5 bases at J, with 18 bases between the two ends. CDR1 MGHRA and CDR2 YSYEKL come from the germline V gene. The CDR3 has 15 amino acids. Here the CDR3 reads CATTLDGRDNSPLHF. The CDR3 DNA reads as TGCGCCACCACTCTGGACGGGAGAGATAATTCACCCCTCCACTTT.

This chain links TRBV6-5 with TRBJ1-2; 8 bases map to TRBD1. The CDR3 consists of 15 residues. Germline values: CDR1 MNHEY, CDR2 SVGAGI. V trimming: 6 bases; J trimming: 3 bases; junction bases outside the gene matches: 9. The CDR3 coding sequence is TGTGCCAGCAGGGACTTTGGACAGGGCCACTATGGCTACACCTTC. Residues: CASRDFGQGHYGYTF.

The chain uses TRBV12-5 and TRBJ2-1; D uncertain. The germline V gene encodes CDR1 LGHNT and CDR2 FRNRAP. The V end lost 6 bases, the J end lost 0 bases, and 6 bases lay between the germline ends. This CDR3 contains 13 residues. The CDR3 sequence: CASGYSSYNEQFF. Here the CDR3 DNA reads TGTGCTAGTGGCTACAGCTCCTACAATGAGCAGTTCTTC.

This clone was seen a few times. This chain joins TRBV4-1 and TRBJ1-4; D is perhaps TRBD1 (5 bases). Trimming left V 1 base short and J 7 bases short, with 13 bases between. The germline gives CDR1 MGHRA, CDR2 YSYEKL. The CDR3 is 15 amino acids. In DNA form, the CDR3 reads TGCGCCAGCAGCCAAGGATGGGGGGATACTGAAAAACTGTTTTTT. This sequence encodes CASSQGWGDTEKLFF.

This chain connects TRBV11-3 to TRBJ2-7, with 7 bases fitting TRBD2. The CDR3 loop spans 15 amino acids. V was pared by 3 bases and J by 4 bases, with 9 bases of the junction left unmatched. Looked up from germline, CDR1 is SGHNT and CDR2 is YENEEA. CDR3 loop: CASSFRSAGTYEQYF. The CDR3 coding sequence is TGTGCCAGCAGCTTTCGGTCAGCGGGGACGTACGAGCAGTACTTC.

In DNA, the CDR3 is TGCAGCGTTGGGGAAAACTCTGGAAACACCATATATTTT. This translates into CSVGENSGNTIYF. V gene TRBV29-1 combines with J gene TRBJ1-3, with D uncertain. CDR1 SQVTM and CDR2 ANQGSEA come from the germline V gene. The CDR3 has 13 amino acids. V gave up 4 bases and J gave up 0 bases, with 7 bases separating them. Drawing the rest from reference TRBV29-1 and TRBJ1-3, the complete variable domain is SAVISQKPSRDICQRGTSLTIQCQVDSQVTMMFWYRQQPGQSLTLIATANQGSEATYESGFVIDKFPISRPNLTFSTLTVSNMSPEDSSIYLCSVGENSGNTIYFGEGSWLTVV.

The V call is TRBV7-9, the J call TRBJ2-4; 7 bases agree with TRBD2. The CDR3 extends over 16 amino acids. Trimming removed 5 bases from V and 0 bases from J; junction bases left unmatched: 7. Germline-derived CDR1 and CDR2 are SEHNR and FQNEAQ (reference sequence). The CDR3 coding sequence is TGTGCCAGCAGCCCCCCTCTAGCGGTAGCCAAAAACATTCAGTACTTC. Amino acid sequence: CASSPPLAVAKNIQYF.

The chain carries TRBV13 and TRBJ1-1; unclear D gene. The CDR3 is 13 amino acids. With 2 bases removed from V and 1 base from J, the gap between germline ends came to 5 bases. Germline loops: CDR1 PRHDT, CDR2 FYEKMQ (reference sequence). The CDR3 sequence: CASSLTQNTEAFF. The DNA of the CDR3 is TGTGCCAGCAGCTTAACACAGAACACTGAAGCTTTCTTT.

The chain joins TRBV12-3 or TRBV12-4 to TRBJ1-1; tentatively, D is TRBD1 (5 bases). Trimming took off 5 bases at V and 1 base at J, with 8 bases between the two ends. The CDR3 loop spans 13 amino acids. In DNA form, the CDR3 reads TGTGCCAGCAGTGTACAGGAGAACACTGAAGCTTTCTTT. Amino acid sequence: CASSVQENTEAFF.

The rearrangement links TRBV7-8 to TRBJ2-7; no definite D call. The CDR3 loop spans 12 amino acids. V was pared by 5 bases and J by 0 bases, with 5 bases between. Germline CDR1 SGHVS, CDR2 FQNEAQ. CDR3 sequence: CASSRTSYEQYF. CDR3 DNA sequence: TGTGCCAGCAGCCGGACCTCCTACGAGCAGTACTTC.

The rearrangement links TRBV3-1 (or the pseudogene TRBV3-2) to TRBJ2-5; D gene ambiguous. The germline V gene has CDR1 LGHDT and CDR2 YNNKEL (reference sequence). V dropped 3 bases and J dropped 11 bases, with 13 bases sitting between them. The CDR3 has 12 amino acids. In DNA form, the CDR3 reads TGTGCCAGCAGCCAGGCGTTAGGCCTTCAGTACTTC. Its protein product is CASSQALGLQYF.

The chain combines TRBV28 with TRBJ2-7; D remains ambiguous. This CDR3 comprises 12 residues. From germline, CDR1 is MDHEN and CDR2 SYDVKM. With 3 bases removed from V and 3 bases from J, the gap between germline ends came to 6 bases. CDR3 region: CASSLDLYEQYF. The CDR3 DNA is TGTGCCAGCAGTTTGGACCTCTACGAGCAGTACTTC.

The chain couples TRBV6-5 to TRBJ2-7; D unclear. The V end lost 0 bases, the J end lost 4 bases, and 13 bases lay between the germline ends. Germline CDR1 and CDR2: MNHEY and SVGAGI. This CDR3 comprises 15 residues. The CDR3 sequence: CASSYSGTSAYEQYF. CDR3 nucleotide sequence: TGTGCCAGCAGTTACTCCGGAACGTCGGCTTACGAGCAGTACTTC.

The V and J genes are TRBV7-9 and TRBJ1-2; 12 bases agree with TRBD1. The J segment lost 4 bases and the V segment lost 1 base, leaving 7 bases of the junction unmatched. This CDR3 contains 17 residues. CDR1 is SEHNR and CDR2 is FQNEAQ in the germline V gene (reference sequence). The CDR3 reads CASSLGGTGGRRYGYTF. CDR3 bases: TGTGCCAGCAGCTTAGGTGGGACAGGGGGCCGGCGCTATGGCTACACCTTC.

The chain carries TRBV10-3 and TRBJ1-2; D is possibly TRBD1 (6 bases). The CDR3 is 13 residues long. V lost 11 bases, J lost 5 bases, and 18 bases lay in between. Germline V gene data show CDR1 as ENHRY and CDR2 as SYGVKD. CDR3 sequence reads: CAVQGTPPYGYTF. The CDR3 region has the DNA TGTGCCGTCCAGGGGACTCCCCCTTATGGCTACACCTTC.

This clone was recorded a few times. This chain links TRBV3-1 (or the pseudogene TRBV3-2) with TRBJ2-7, with TRBD2 matching over 8 bases. The V gene's germline CDR1 is LGHDT and CDR2 YNNKEL (reference sequence). The CDR3 has 15 amino acids. The V gene end was trimmed by 1 base and the J gene end by 6 bases; junction bases not matched to a gene: 8. The CDR3 reads CASSQVSSGRVEQYF. Here the CDR3 DNA reads TGTGCCAGCAGCCAAGTGTCTAGCGGGCGGGTCGAGCAGTACTTC.

The chain joins TRBV28 to TRBJ2-4; 10 bases align to TRBD2. Losses at the gene ends were 8 bases for V and 8 bases for J; bases not matched to a gene: 9. CDR1 and CDR2 from the germline V gene are MDHEN and SYDVKM. The CDR3 sequence is 14 residues long. The CDR3 protein is CASGLADNTDIQYF. The DNA for the CDR3 is TGTGCCAGCGGACTAGCGGACAATACGGACATTCAGTACTTC.

V and J are TRBV13 and TRBJ2-3; D is unclear. Germline-derived CDR1 and CDR2 are PRHDT and FYEKMQ (reference sequence). Trimming left V 2 bases short and J 0 bases short, with 9 bases between. The CDR3 contains 15 residues. The CDR3 loop reads CASSLPTSSTDTQYF. The DNA of the CDR3 is TGTGCCAGCAGCTTACCTACCTCTAGCACAGATACGCAGTATTTT.

V usage is TRBV12-3 or TRBV12-4 and J usage is TRBJ2-1; possibly TRBD2 for D (6 bases). The CDR3 runs 13 residues. V shed 5 bases and J shed 7 bases, with 12 bases lying between them. The CDR3: CASSRRAGNEQFF. The CDR3 DNA follows: TGTGCCAGCAGTCGCCGGGCGGGGAATGAGCAGTTCTTC.